A single sample is the source of the 3 T cell receptor beta chains below, sequenced in a study of siplizumab effects on memory and regulatory T cells. Measured with immunoSEQ multiplex PCR; TCRdb has only the in-frame clones, and not every one. The sample carries 50,000 to 75,000 clones, 96% recorded once. The sequenced material came from naive CD8+ T cells sorted from blood. All receptors derive from a human donor in good health.

This clone was observed once. V usage is TRBV11-2 and J usage is TRBJ1-5; 9 bases map to TRBD1. The CDR3 runs 15 residues. J was trimmed by 5 bases and V by 4 bases; bases with no gene match: 6. Germline V lookup: CDR1 SGHAT, CDR2 FQNNGV. The CDR3 sequence: CASSSGQGSHQPQHF. CDR3 coding DNA: TGTGCCAGCAGCTCGGGACAGGGATCCCATCAGCCCCAGCATTTT.

The V call is TRBV27, the J call TRBJ2-5; D perhaps matches TRBD1 (6 bases). Trimming shortened V by 4 bases and J by 1 base, and 16 bases separated the two germline ends. Germline CDR1 reads MNHEY; CDR2 reads SMNVEV (reference sequence). This CDR3 is built from 16 residues. The CDR3, as DNA: TGTGCCAGCAGTTCCTTAATTACAGGGACCCAAGAGACCCAGTACTTC. It is translated as CASSSLITGTQETQYF.

This rearrangement joins TRBV5-4 to TRBJ1-6; no definite D call. This CDR3 has 15 residues. V dropped 0 bases and J dropped 0 bases, with 4 bases sitting between them. The germline V gene encodes CDR1 SGHNT and CDR2 YYREEE (reference sequence). Written as DNA, the CDR3 is TGTGCCAGCAGCTTGGGGAGCTCCTATAATTCACCCCTCCACTTT. Its translation is CASSLGSSYNSPLHF.